The 18 T cell receptor beta chains presented below share a single source sample, sequenced in a study of naive and memory T cell subsets. The study's findings and limits: Especially in CD8 cells, naive repertoires contained a few larger clonotypes, possibly CD45RA-re-expressing memory cells.

The beta constant-region primer was an equimolar mix of two oligonucleotides covering TRBC1 and TRBC2. Four rounds of PCR amplified the ligated cDNA using nested alpha and beta constant-region primers plus SP2. In TCRdb, the UMI-ligation and nested PCR reads were re-called with MiXCR into one record per CDR3 protein. The sample has 120,000 to 150,000 distinct CDR3 sequences, about 20% seen once. For these TCRs, the target antigens are not known. Source material: naive CD4+ T cells from blood. The source of these receptors is a human donor in good health.

The chain joins TRBV2 to TRBJ2-2; D not certain. The CDR3 extends over 14 amino acids. V was trimmed by 5 bases and J by 1 base, leaving 8 bases between them. Germline CDR1 is SNHLY and CDR2 is FYNNEI. CDR3 loop: CASSKDGNTGELFF. CDR3 coding DNA: TGTGCCAGCAGTAAGGACGGGAACACCGGGGAGCTGTTTTTT.

This clonotype was recorded a few times. The V call is TRBV7-2, the J call TRBJ2-1; 9 bases map to TRBD2. V dropped 5 bases and J dropped 0; count of bases not matched to a gene: 8. Germline CDR1 is SGHTA and CDR2 is FQGNSA. CDR3 size: 17 residues. The CDR3 sequence is CASSPWTSASSYNEQFF. DNA for the CDR3: TGTGCCAGCAGCCCCTGGACTAGCGCGAGCTCCTACAATGAGCAGTTCTTC.

This clonotype was counted a few times. The gene calls are TRBV7-8 and TRBJ1-4, with a weak D call TRBD1 (6 bases). The CDR3 has 16 residues. Germline CDR1 is SGHVS and CDR2 is FQNEAQ. Deletions cut 5 bases from V and 8 bases from J, with 21 bases between. CDR3 sequence: CASSPGRTAAREKLFF. The DNA for the CDR3 is TGTGCCAGCAGCCCAGGGCGGACAGCCGCAAGGGAAAAACTGTTTTTT.

CDR3 amino acids: CASSSVPGNEQFF. The CDR3 DNA follows: TGTGCCAGCAGCTCGGTGCCGGGGAATGAGCAGTTCTTC. The chain employs TRBV7-2 and TRBJ2-1, with D perhaps matching TRBD2 (5 bases). The germline V and J ends were trimmed by 4 bases and 7 bases, with 11 bases remaining between them. Germline V CDR1 and CDR2: SGHTA, FQGNSA. The CDR3 consists of 13 residues.

This clonotype came up a few times. The chain is built from TRBV28 and TRBJ1-2; the D gene is possibly TRBD1 (5 bases). The CDR3 is 13 amino acids. In germline, CDR1 is MDHEN, CDR2 SYDVKM. V gave up 6 bases and J gave up 8 bases, with 16 bases separating them. The CDR3, as DNA: TGTGCCAGCAGAGCTACCGGGACGGGCGGCTACACCTTC. Its translation is CASRATGTGGYTF.

This clonotype was detected a few times. The J gene is TRBJ2-1, the V gene TRBV15; D ambiguous. The CDR3 is made up of 12 amino acids. Germline lookup yields CDR1 LNHNV and CDR2 YYDKDF (reference sequence). V was cut by 6 bases and J by 9 bases, with 12 bases left in between. CDR3 protein: CATRGNLGEQFF. CDR3 sequence (DNA): TGTGCCACCAGAGGAAATTTGGGTGAGCAGTTCTTC.

V gene TRBV18 combines with J gene TRBJ1-4; D is undetermined. V lost 10 bases and J 5 bases, leaving 17 bases between the germline ends. Per germline, CDR1 KGHSH and CDR2 LQKENI. The CDR3 runs 14 residues. As DNA, the CDR3 is TGTGCCACCTCGACGCAAAGTCGGAATGAAAAACTGTTTTTT. Its translation: CATSTQSRNEKLFF.

The chain uses TRBV9 and TRBJ2-1; TRBD2 matches 10 bases. CDR3 length equals 16 residues. The germline gives CDR1 SGDLS, CDR2 YYNGEE. Losses at the gene ends were 3 bases for V and 8 bases for J; bases not matched to a gene: 11. As DNA, the CDR3 is TGTGCCAGCAGCGGATCCCCTAGCGGGGGTAGGTATGAGCAGTTCTTC. Encoded protein: CASSGSPSGGRYEQFF. The full variable domain, completed using reference TRBV9 and TRBJ2-1, is DSGVTQTPKHLITATGQRVTLRCSPRSGDLSVYWYQQSLDQGLQFLIQYYNGEERAKGNILERFSAQQFPDLHSELNLSSLELGDSALYFCASSGSPSGGRYEQFFGPGTRLTVL.

This clonotype came up a few times. The J gene is TRBJ2-3, the V gene TRBV6-6; D may be TRBD2 (6 bases). The CDR3 contains 13 residues. V gave up 6 bases and J gave up 3 bases, with 10 bases separating them. Germline loops: CDR1 MNHNY, CDR2 SVGAGI (reference sequence). The CDR3 DNA follows: TGTGCCAGCAGACGGGACTTGACAGATACGCAGTATTTT. It specifies CASRRDLTDTQYF.

This clonotype was detected only a few times. The genes are TRBV14 and TRBJ2-7; a weak D match, TRBD2 (6 bases). Trimming pared 4 bases from V and 7 bases from J, leaving 17 bases between. Germline lookup yields CDR1 SGHDN and CDR2 FVKESK. This CDR3 region has 14 residues. The CDR3 loop reads CASSRGAGRTEQYF. Here the CDR3 DNA reads TGTGCCAGCAGCCGCGGGGCAGGACGTACTGAGCAGTACTTC.

This clonotype was seen only a few times. The chain employs TRBV4-1 and TRBJ1-6; 8 bases map to TRBD1. CDR1 is MGHRA and CDR2 is YSYEKL in the germline V gene. The trim removed 4 bases at V and 1 base at J, leaving 9 bases unmatched. The CDR3 is 18 amino acids. CDR3 region: CASSPADRVESYNSPLHF. The CDR3 DNA reads TGCGCCAGCAGCCCTGCGGACAGGGTTGAATCCTATAATTCACCCCTCCACTTT.

This clonotype has only a few counts. The chain joins TRBV5-1 to TRBJ2-7, with 7 bases matching TRBD1. Germline-derived CDR1 and CDR2 are SGHRS and YFSETQ. V was clipped by 7 bases and J by 1 base; unmatched bases: 8. The CDR3 totals 14 residues. The DNA of the CDR3 is TGCGCCAGCTCTTCGGGACAGCGGTCCTACGAGCAGTACTTC. Its translation is CASSSGQRSYEQYF.

The chain links TRBV5-1 to TRBJ2-7, with TRBD1 matching over 7 bases. CDR1 and CDR2 from the germline V gene are SGHRS and YFSETQ. The CDR3 loop spans 15 amino acids. The V segment lost 0 bases and the J segment 6 bases; nucleotides outside the gene matches: 9. The CDR3 sequence is CASSLAGQKIGEQYF. In DNA form, the CDR3 reads TGCGCCAGCAGCTTGGCGGGACAGAAGATTGGCGAGCAGTACTTC.

A note on this clonotype: It is likely a read error, because the conserved phenylalanine at the end of the CDR3 is missing. The chain employs TRBV7-2 and TRBJ1-1; no clear D gene. In germline, CDR1 is SGHTA, CDR2 FQGNSA. Trimming cost V 6 bases and J 0 bases, with 20 bases left between them. The CDR3 runs 17 residues. CDR3 coding DNA: TGTGCCAGCAGATTCAATGCCCTCTCGGGAATGAACACTGAAGCTTTCTCT. It codes for CASRFNALSGMNTEAFS.

This clonotype was detected only once. This chain uses TRBV5-1 with TRBJ2-5; 11 bases map to TRBD2. The CDR3 has 16 residues. The V gene end was trimmed by 4 bases and the J gene end by 3 bases; junction bases not matched to a gene: 8. Germline values: CDR1 SGHRS, CDR2 YFSETQ. DNA of the CDR3: TGCGCCAGCAGCCTACGACTAGCGGGATCGAAAGAGACCCAGTACTTC. Translated, it gives CASSLRLAGSKETQYF.

This clonotype was recorded at least ten times. The rearrangement joins TRBV18 to TRBJ2-7, with D possibly TRBD1 on 5 matching bases. CDR3 length: 12 residues. Germline CDR1 KGHSH, CDR2 LQKENI. V lost 1 base and J lost 5, with 6 bases in between. CDR3 nucleotide sequence: TGTGCCAGCTCACCACAGGGGAACGAGCAGTACTTC. It translates to CASSPQGNEQYF.

The chain links TRBV18 to TRBJ2-3, with TRBD1 identical over 8 bases. Germline lookup yields CDR1 KGHSH and CDR2 LQKENI. There are 15 residues in the CDR3. J was trimmed by 5 bases and V by 4 bases; bases with no gene match: 8. For the CDR3, the DNA is TGTGCCAGCTCACAATTGAGGACAGGGCTAGATACGCAGTATTTT. Its protein product is CASSQLRTGLDTQYF.

The chain employs TRBV6-2 or TRBV6-3 and TRBJ2-1, with D perhaps matching TRBD1 or TRBD2 (5 bases each). The CDR3 is 14 residues long. The germline V gene has CDR1 MNHEY and CDR2 SVGEGT. The V end lost 6 bases, the J end lost 0 bases, and 9 bases lay between the germline ends. The CDR3 region has the DNA TGTGCCAGCAGGGGGGTATCCTCCTACAATGAGCAGTTCTTC. Its translation is CASRGVSSYNEQFF.